The subject of this entry is one T cell receptor (beta chain). Its antigen is currently unknown. Trimming pared 3 bases from V and 3 bases from J, leaving 19 bases between. The CDR3 length is 17 residues. The data stem from a study of blood T cells in healthy people across ages. Overall study: Capture via template switching afforded approximately one barcoded beta molecule per two T cells.

A second about 7 to 12 cycle PCR used barcoded and J-beta primers. TCRdb re-derived calls from the 5' RACE reads in MiXCR, one entry per CDR3 protein. The sample contains approximately 1,000,000 distinct CDR3 sequences, around two fifths of which appear only once. Findings and limits, study-wide: Age showed a roughly linear inverse relationship with TCR beta diversity per million T cells.

This receptor was taken from a man between 18 and 29 years old in good health. V and J are TRBV12-3 or TRBV12-4 and TRBJ2-3; the D is unclear. What was sequenced was blood. The CDR3 nucleotides read TGTGCCAGCAGTTTGCTCCCGTGGACCCGCGGAACAGATACGCAGTATTTT. Translated, it gives CASSLLPWTRGTDTQYF.